Shown below are 14 T cell receptor beta chains from a single sample sequenced in a study of blood T cells in healthy people across ages (dated by TCRdb to between 2015 and 2017). The method was 5' RACE. Sequencing was carried out with an Illumina HiSeq 2500. A second PCR of roughly 7 to 11 cycles was performed with a sample-barcoded 5' primer and a J-beta primer mix. TCRdb reworked the public reads: Q25 trimming with fastp, MiXCR clone assembly, productive beta chains retained. Every distinct CDR3 protein forms one entry, paired with its most common genes and DNA. This sample gives almost 1 million distinct CDR3 sequences in total; about 53% of them show up just once. The top ten clones comprise 20% to 25% of the sample. What was sequenced was blood. The source is a woman aged 55-70 years in good health.

This clonotype was detected a few times. The CDR3 loop reads CASSLEADRPQHF. CDR3 DNA: TGTGCCAGCAGCTTGGAGGCAGATCGGCCCCAGCATTTT. The chain employs TRBV5-5 and TRBJ1-5; D not certain. CDR1 SGHKS and CDR2 YYEKEE come from the germline V gene (reference sequence). CDR3 size: 13 residues. V lost 0 bases to trimming and J lost 9 bases, with 10 bases between them.

This sequence joins TRBV5-1 and TRBJ2-5; 9 positions match TRBD1. The CDR3 extends over 13 amino acids. V shed 8 bases and J 5 bases; nucleotides not matched to a gene: 7. CDR1 and CDR2 from the germline V gene are SGHRS and YFSETQ. The CDR3: CASGQGTAETQYF. The CDR3 DNA reads as TGCGCCAGTGGACAGGGGACTGCCGAGACCCAGTACTTC.

In DNA form, the CDR3 reads TGTGCCACCAGCAGCCGACTAGCGGGAGGGAGCATTCAGTACTTC. It codes for CATSSRLAGGSIQYF. This chain joins TRBV15 and TRBJ2-4; 14 bases fit TRBD2. The CDR3 covers 15 residues. Trimming cost V 3 bases and J 9 bases; bases outside gene matches: 4. Germline-derived CDR1 and CDR2 are LNHNV and YYDKDF (reference sequence).

This clonotype was seen a few times. The CDR3: CSAGGQGANYGYTF. In nucleotides, the CDR3 is TGCAGTGCTGGAGGACAGGGGGCGAACTATGGCTACACCTTC. The chain uses TRBV20-1 and TRBJ1-2; 11 bases match TRBD1. The germline CDR1 and CDR2 sequences are DFQATT and SNEGSKA (reference sequence). The CDR3 length is 14 residues. V dropped 5 bases and J dropped 2; count of bases not matched to a gene: 4.

V and J are TRBV29-1 and TRBJ2-3, with D uncertain. Germline V gene data show CDR1 as SQVTM and CDR2 as ANQGSEA. The CDR3 loop spans 11 amino acids. V gave up 6 bases and J gave up 2 bases, with 6 bases separating them. DNA for the CDR3: TGCAGCGTGGTCACCACAGATACGCAGTATTTT. Amino acid sequence: CSVVTTDTQYF.

Details on this clonotype: Its ends do not fully match the called genes, so a read error is possible. V gene TRBV6-2 or TRBV6-3 combines with J gene TRBJ2-7; TRBD2 agrees at 13 bases. Germline V CDR1 and CDR2: MNHEY, SVGEGT. CDR3 length: 14 residues. CDR3 coding DNA: TGCGCCAGCAGGGCGGGACTAGCGGGACCCGAGCAGTACTTC. It is translated as CASRAGLAGPEQYF.

The table lists this clonotype with a few counts. The genes are TRBV28 and TRBJ2-6, with D possibly called TRBD1 or TRBD2 (6 bases each). Per the germline V gene, CDR1 is MDHEN and CDR2 is SYDVKM. CDR3 length: 19 residues. With 3 bases removed from V and 0 bases from J, the gap between germline ends came to 18 bases. CDR3: CASSFVLRRGVSGANVLTF. CDR3 DNA: TGTGCCAGCAGTTTTGTCTTGCGGAGGGGGGTCTCTGGGGCCAACGTCCTGACTTTC.

This clonotype has more than one count but fewer than ten. V gene TRBV11-2 combines with J gene TRBJ1-2; 8 nucleotides match TRBD1. The CDR3 spans 17 residues. J gave up 3 bases and V 4 bases, and 13 bases lay outside the gene matches. Germline CDR1 and CDR2: SGHAT and FQNNGV. This CDR3 reads CASSSPGQVPAYYGYTF. CDR3 nucleotides: TGTGCCAGCAGCTCTCCGGGACAGGTTCCGGCTTACTATGGCTACACCTTC.

The rearrangement joins TRBV29-1 to TRBJ2-3; D remains ambiguous. The CDR3 has 14 amino acids. The V gene lost 2 bases and the J gene lost 4 bases, with 13 bases spanning the gap. Germline CDR1 is SQVTM and CDR2 is ANQGSEA. DNA for the CDR3: TGCAGCGTTGAACATGGGTCCCAGGCAGATACGCAGTATTTT. Protein sequence: CSVEHGSQADTQYF.

This clonotype was found a few times. The chain couples TRBV11-2 to TRBJ2-1; TRBD1 is a possible D gene (5 bases). The CDR3 sequence is 12 residues long. CDR1 is SGHAT and CDR2 is FQNNGV in the germline V gene. V was clipped by 10 bases and J by 9 bases, with 16 bases between them. CDR3 residues: CATTDSFGEQFF. CDR3 sequence (DNA): TGTGCCACCACTGACAGCTTCGGTGAGCAGTTCTTC.

The chain links TRBV9 to TRBJ2-5; 11 positions agree with TRBD2. The germline gives CDR1 SGDLS, CDR2 YYNGEE. V shed 3 bases and J 2 bases; nucleotides not matched to a gene: 3. CDR3 size: 15 residues. Written as DNA, the CDR3 is TGTGCCAGCAGCGCCGGGACTAGCGGACAAGAGACCCAGTACTTC. The encoded protein is CASSAGTSGQETQYF.

The sample holds a few counts of this clonotype. The junction departs from the called germline gene at one end, perhaps through a read error. The rearrangement joins TRBV27 to TRBJ2-3; no firm D call. This CDR3 comprises 13 residues. The germline gives CDR1 MNHEY, CDR2 SMNVEV (reference sequence). The CDR3 nucleotides read TGTGCTAGCAAGGCCAGTCGCACAGATACGCAGTATTTT. Protein: CASKASRTDTQYF.

The J gene is TRBJ2-1, the V gene TRBV12-3 or TRBV12-4, with D tentatively TRBD2 (5 bases). The DNA matches TRBJ2-7 better at its end, which makes the J call doubtful. This CDR3 has 14 amino acids. CDR3 sequence: CASSFTGISSEQYF. The CDR3 DNA sequence: TGTGCCAGCAGTTTCACCGGGATATCGAGCGAGCAGTACTTC.

V usage is TRBV20-1 and J usage is TRBJ1-3; the D is unclear. This CDR3 spans 13 amino acids. Germline CDR1 DFQATT, CDR2 SNEGSKA (reference sequence). V was clipped by 2 bases and J by 4 bases, with 9 bases between them. CDR3 loop: CSARWSDGNTIYF. The CDR3 DNA is TGCAGTGCTAGATGGTCCGACGGAAACACCATATATTTT.